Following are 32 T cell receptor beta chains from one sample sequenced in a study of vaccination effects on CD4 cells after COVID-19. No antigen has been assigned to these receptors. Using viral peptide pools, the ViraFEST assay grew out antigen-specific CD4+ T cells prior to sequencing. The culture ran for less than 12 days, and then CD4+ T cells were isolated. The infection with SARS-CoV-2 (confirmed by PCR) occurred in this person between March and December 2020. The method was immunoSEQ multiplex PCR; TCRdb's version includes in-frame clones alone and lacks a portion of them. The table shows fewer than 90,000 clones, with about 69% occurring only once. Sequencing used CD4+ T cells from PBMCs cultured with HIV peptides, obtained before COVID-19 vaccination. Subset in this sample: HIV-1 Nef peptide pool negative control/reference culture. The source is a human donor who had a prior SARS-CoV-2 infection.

The CDR3 DNA reads TGTGCCAGCAGCCGTCGGACAGCCTTGGGGGAGACCCAGTACTTC. It specifies CASSRRTALGETQYF. This sequence joins TRBV5-4 and TRBJ2-5; possibly TRBD1 for D (6 bases). V lost 4 bases, J lost 5 bases, and 18 bases lay in between. Germline CDR1 SGHNT, CDR2 YYREEE (reference sequence). The CDR3 extends over 15 amino acids. Filled out from reference TRBV5-4 and TRBJ2-5, the complete variable domain reads ETGVTQSPTHLIKTRGQQVTLRCSSQSGHNTVSWYQQALGQGPQFIFQYYREEENGRGNFPPRFSGLQFPNYSSELNVNALELDDSALYLCASSRRTALGETQYFGPGTRLLVL.

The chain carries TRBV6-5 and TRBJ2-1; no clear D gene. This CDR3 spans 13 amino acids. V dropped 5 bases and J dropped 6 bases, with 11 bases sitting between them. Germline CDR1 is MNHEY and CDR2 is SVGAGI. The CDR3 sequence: CASSTLMRNEQFF. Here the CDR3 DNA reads TGTGCCAGCAGTACCCTGATGCGCAATGAGCAGTTCTTC.

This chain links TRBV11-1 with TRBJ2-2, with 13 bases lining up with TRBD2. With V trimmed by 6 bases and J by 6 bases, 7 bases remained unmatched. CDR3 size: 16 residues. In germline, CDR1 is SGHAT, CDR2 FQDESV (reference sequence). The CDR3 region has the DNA TGTGCCAGCAGTCGAACTAGCGGGAGGGCCGCCGGGGAGCTGTTTTTT. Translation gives CASSRTSGRAAGELFF.

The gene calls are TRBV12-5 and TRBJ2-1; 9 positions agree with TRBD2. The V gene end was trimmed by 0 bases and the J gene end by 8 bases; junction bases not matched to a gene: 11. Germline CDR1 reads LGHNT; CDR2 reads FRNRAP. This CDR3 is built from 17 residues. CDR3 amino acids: CASGLVIAGGLKDEQFF. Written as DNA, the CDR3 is TGTGCTAGTGGTTTGGTGATTGCGGGGGGGCTTAAAGATGAGCAGTTCTTC.

CDR3 in DNA: TGTGCCAGCAGCCGGGACAGGGGAGATGGCTACACCTTC. This encodes CASSRDRGDGYTF. The V and J genes are TRBV11-2 and TRBJ1-2; 10 bases match TRBD1. Germline CDR1 reads SGHAT; CDR2 reads FQNNGV. V trimming: 5 bases; J trimming: 6 bases; junction bases outside the gene matches: 3. The CDR3 runs 13 residues.

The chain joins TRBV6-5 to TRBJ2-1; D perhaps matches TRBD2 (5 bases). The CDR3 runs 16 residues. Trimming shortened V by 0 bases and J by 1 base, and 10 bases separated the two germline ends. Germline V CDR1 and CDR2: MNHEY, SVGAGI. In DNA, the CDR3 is TGTGCCAGCAGTTACTCCGGCAGAGGGTCCTACAATGAGCAGTTCTTC. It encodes CASSYSGRGSYNEQFF.

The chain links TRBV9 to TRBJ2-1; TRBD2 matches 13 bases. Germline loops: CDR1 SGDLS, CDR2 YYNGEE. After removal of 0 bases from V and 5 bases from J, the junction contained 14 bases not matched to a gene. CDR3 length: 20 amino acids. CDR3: CASSVVYFGTSGIRNNEQFF. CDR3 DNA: TGTGCCAGCAGCGTAGTTTACTTCGGGACTAGCGGGATTCGAAACAATGAGCAGTTCTTC.

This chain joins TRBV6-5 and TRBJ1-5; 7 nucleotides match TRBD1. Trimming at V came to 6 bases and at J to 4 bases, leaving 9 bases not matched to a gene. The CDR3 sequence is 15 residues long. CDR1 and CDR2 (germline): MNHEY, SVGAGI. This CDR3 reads CASRPTGAPNQPQHF. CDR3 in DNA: TGTGCCAGCAGACCTACAGGGGCGCCAAATCAGCCCCAGCATTTT.

The CDR3 here is CASSPGTGGADTQYF. The CDR3 DNA reads as TGTGCCAGCTCACCCGGGACAGGTGGGGCAGATACGCAGTATTTT. This chain links TRBV18 with TRBJ2-3; 8 bases align to TRBD1. CDR3 length: 15 residues. In germline, CDR1 is KGHSH, CDR2 LQKENI. V shed 3 bases, J shed 4 bases, and the junction held 6 bases outside the gene matches.

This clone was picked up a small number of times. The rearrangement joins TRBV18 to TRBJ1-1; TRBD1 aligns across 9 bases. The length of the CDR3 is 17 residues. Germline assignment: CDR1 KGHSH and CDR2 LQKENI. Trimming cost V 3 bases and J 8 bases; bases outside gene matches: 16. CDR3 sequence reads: CASSPTQQGAIRLEAFF. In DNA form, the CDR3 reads TGTGCCAGCTCACCCACACAACAGGGGGCTATTCGTCTGGAAGCTTTCTTT.

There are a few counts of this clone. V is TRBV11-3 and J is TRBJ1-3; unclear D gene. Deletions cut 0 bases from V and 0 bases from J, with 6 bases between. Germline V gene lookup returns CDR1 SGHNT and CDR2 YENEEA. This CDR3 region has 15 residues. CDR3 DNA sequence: TGTGCCAGCAGCTTAGAGTTTAGCTCTGGAAACACCATATATTTT. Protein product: CASSLEFSSGNTIYF.

The CDR3 here is CASSQEADSYNEQFF. Written as DNA, the CDR3 is TGTGCCAGCAGCCAAGAGGCGGACTCCTACAATGAGCAGTTCTTC. This sequence joins TRBV3-1 (or the pseudogene TRBV3-2) and TRBJ2-1; no reliable D call. Deletions cut 0 bases from V and 0 bases from J, with 6 bases between. Germline lookup yields CDR1 LGHDT and CDR2 YNNKEL (reference sequence). The CDR3 is 15 residues long.

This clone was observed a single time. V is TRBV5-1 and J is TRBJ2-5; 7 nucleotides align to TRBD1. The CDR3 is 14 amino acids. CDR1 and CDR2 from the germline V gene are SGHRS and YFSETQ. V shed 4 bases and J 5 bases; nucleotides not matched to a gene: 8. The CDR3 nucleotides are TGCGCCAGCAGCCCGGACAGGTTTTCGGAGACCCAGTACTTC. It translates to CASSPDRFSETQYF.

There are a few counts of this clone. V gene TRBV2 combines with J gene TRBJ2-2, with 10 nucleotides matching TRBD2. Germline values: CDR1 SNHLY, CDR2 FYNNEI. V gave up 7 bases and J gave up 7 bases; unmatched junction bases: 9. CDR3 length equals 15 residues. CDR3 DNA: TGTGCCAGCAATCTAGCGGGGGCGAGGGGCGGGGAGCTGTTTTTT. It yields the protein CASNLAGARGGELFF.

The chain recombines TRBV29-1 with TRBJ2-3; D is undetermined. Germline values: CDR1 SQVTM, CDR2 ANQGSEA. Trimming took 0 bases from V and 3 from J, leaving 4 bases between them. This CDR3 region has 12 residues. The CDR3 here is CSVEDGTDTQYF. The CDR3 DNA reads TGCAGCGTTGAAGACGGGACAGATACGCAGTATTTT.

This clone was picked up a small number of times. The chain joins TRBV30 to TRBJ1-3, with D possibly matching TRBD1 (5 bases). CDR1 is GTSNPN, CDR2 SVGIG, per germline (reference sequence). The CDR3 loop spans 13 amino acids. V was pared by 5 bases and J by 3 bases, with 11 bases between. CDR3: CAWEKGYGNTIYF. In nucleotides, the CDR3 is TGTGCCTGGGAAAAGGGGTATGGAAACACCATATATTTT.

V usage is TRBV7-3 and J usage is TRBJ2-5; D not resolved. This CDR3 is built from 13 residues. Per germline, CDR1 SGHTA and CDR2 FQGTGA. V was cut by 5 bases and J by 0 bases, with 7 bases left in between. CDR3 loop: CASSPANQETQYF. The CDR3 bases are TGTGCCAGCAGCCCAGCCAACCAAGAGACCCAGTACTTC.

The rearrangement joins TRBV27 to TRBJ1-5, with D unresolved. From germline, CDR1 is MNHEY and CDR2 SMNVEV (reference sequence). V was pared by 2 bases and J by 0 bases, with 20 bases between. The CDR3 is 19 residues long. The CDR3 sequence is CASSLRVPRESYSNQPQHF. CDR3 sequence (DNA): TGTGCCAGCAGTTTACGAGTCCCGCGGGAGAGCTATAGCAATCAGCCCCAGCATTTT.

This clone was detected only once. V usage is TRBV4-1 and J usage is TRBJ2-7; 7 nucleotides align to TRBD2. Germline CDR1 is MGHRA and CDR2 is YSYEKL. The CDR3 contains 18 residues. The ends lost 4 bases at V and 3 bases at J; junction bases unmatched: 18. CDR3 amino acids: CASSRGEVSAGVGYEQYF. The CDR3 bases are TGCGCCAGCAGCCGCGGAGAGGTCTCGGCGGGAGTGGGCTACGAGCAGTACTTC.

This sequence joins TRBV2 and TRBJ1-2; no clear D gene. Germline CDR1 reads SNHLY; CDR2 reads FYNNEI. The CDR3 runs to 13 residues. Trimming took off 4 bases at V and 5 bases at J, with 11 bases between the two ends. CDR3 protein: CASSGILDYGYTF. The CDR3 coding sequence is TGTGCCAGCAGTGGAATCCTAGATTATGGCTACACCTTC.

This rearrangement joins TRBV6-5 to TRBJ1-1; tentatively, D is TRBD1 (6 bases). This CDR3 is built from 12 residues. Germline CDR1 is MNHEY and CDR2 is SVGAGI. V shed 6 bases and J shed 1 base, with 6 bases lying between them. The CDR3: CASSRGNTEAFF. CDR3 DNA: TGTGCCAGCAGCAGGGGGAACACTGAAGCTTTCTTT.

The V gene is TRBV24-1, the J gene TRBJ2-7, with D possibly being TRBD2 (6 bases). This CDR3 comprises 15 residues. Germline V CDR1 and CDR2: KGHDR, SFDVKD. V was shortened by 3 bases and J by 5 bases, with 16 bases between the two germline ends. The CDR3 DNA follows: TGTGCCACCAGTGATCCCCGGCGGGACCCCCACGAGCAGTACTTC. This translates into CATSDPRRDPHEQYF.

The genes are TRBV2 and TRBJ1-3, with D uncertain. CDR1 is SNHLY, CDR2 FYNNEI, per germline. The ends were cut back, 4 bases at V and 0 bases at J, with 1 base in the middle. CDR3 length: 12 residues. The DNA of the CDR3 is TGTGCCAGCAGTGCCTCTGGAAACACCATATATTTT. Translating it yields CASSASGNTIYF.

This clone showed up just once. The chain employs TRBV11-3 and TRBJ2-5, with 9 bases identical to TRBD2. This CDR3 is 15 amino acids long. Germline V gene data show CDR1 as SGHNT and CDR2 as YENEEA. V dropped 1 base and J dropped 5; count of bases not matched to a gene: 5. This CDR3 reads CASSLGAGGQETQYF. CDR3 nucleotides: TGTGCCAGCAGCTTAGGGGCGGGAGGGCAGGAGACCCAGTACTTC.

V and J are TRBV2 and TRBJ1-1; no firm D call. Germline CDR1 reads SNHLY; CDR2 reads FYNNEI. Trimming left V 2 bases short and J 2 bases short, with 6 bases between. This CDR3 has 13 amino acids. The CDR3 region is CASSEQINTEAFF. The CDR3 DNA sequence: TGTGCCAGCAGTGAACAGATAAACACTGAAGCTTTCTTT.

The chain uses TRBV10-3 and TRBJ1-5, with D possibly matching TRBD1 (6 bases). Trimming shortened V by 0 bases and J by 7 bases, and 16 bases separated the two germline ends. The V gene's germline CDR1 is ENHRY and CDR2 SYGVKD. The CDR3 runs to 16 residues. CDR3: CAISESDGAGVQPQHF. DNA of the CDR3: TGTGCCATCAGTGAGTCGGACGGGGCAGGGGTCCAGCCCCAGCATTTT.

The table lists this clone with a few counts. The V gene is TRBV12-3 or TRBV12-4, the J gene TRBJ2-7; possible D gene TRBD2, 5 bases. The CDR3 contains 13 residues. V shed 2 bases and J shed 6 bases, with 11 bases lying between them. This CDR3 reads CASSLHQTTEQYF. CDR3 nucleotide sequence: TGTGCCAGCAGTTTACATCAGACTACCGAGCAGTACTTC.

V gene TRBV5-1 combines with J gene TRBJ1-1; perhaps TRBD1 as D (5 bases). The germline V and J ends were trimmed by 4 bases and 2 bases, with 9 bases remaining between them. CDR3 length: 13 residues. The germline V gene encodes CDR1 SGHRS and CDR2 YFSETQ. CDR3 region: CASSPRGNTEAFF. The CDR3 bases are TGCGCCAGCAGCCCTAGGGGAAACACTGAAGCTTTCTTT.

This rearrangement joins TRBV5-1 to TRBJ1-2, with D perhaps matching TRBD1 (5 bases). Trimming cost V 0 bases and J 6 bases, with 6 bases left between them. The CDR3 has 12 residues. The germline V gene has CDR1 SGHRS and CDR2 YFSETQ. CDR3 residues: CASSLAGDGYTF. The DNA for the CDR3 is TGCGCCAGCAGCTTGGCGGGGGATGGCTACACCTTC.

CDR3 bases: TGCAGTGCTAGTGGGTCCGGGGGGGCGCTTCTCTATGGCTACACCTTC. Encoded protein: CSASGSGGALLYGYTF. The chain carries TRBV20-1 and TRBJ1-2; possible D gene TRBD1, 6 bases. In germline, CDR1 is DFQATT, CDR2 SNEGSKA (reference sequence). Trimming pared 3 bases from V and 4 bases from J, leaving 21 bases between. This CDR3 is 16 amino acids long.

The CDR3 nucleotides read TGTGCCAGCAGCCGGACTTGGGGGGAGACCCAGTACTTC. The encoded protein is CASSRTWGETQYF. This chain connects TRBV7-3 to TRBJ2-5, with D perhaps being TRBD1 or TRBD2 (5 bases each). V shed 5 bases and J shed 5 bases, with 12 bases lying between them. The CDR3 runs to 13 residues. From germline, CDR1 is SGHTA and CDR2 FQGTGA.

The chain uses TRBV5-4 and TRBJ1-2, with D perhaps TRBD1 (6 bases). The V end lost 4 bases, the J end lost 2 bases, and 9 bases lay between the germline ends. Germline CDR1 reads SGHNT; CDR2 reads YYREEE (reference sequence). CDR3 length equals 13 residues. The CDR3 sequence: CASSQTGNYGYTF. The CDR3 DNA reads TGTGCCAGCAGCCAAACAGGGAACTATGGCTACACCTTC.